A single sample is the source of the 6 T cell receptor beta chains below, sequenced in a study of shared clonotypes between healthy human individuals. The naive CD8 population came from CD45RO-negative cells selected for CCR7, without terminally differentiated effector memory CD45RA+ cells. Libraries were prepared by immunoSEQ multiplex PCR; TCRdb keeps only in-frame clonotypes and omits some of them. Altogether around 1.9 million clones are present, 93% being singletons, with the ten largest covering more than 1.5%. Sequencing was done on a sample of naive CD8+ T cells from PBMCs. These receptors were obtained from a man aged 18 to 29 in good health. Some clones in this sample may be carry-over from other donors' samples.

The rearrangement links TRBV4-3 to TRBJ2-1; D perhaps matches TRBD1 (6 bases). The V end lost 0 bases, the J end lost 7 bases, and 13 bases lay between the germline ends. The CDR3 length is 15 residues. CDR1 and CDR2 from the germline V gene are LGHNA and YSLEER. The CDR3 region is CASSQETGLPNEQFF. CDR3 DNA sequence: TGCGCCAGCAGCCAAGAGACAGGACTCCCAAATGAGCAGTTCTTC.

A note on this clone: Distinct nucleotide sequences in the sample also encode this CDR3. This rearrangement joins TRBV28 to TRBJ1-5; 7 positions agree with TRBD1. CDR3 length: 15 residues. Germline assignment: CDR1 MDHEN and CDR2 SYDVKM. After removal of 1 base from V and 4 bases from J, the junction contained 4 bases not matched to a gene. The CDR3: CASSLFGTVNQPQHF. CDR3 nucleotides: TGTGCCAGCAGTTTATTTGGGACAGTTAATCAGCCCCAGCATTTT.

CDR3 sequence (DNA): TGTGCCAGCAGCTCAACTAAGGAAGCTGGAAACACCATATATTTT. Its protein is CASSSTKEAGNTIYF. The chain is built from TRBV7-9 and TRBJ1-3; D unclear. Trimming removed 4 bases from V and 2 bases from J, with 12 bases in between. The germline V gene encodes CDR1 SEHNR and CDR2 FQNEAQ (reference sequence). The CDR3 contains 15 residues.

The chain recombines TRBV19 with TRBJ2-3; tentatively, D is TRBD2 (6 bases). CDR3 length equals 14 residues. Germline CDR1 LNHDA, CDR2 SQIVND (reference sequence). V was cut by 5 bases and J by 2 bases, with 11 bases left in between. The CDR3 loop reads CASSPGTYTDTQYF. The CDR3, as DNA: TGTGCCAGTAGTCCTGGGACTTACACAGATACGCAGTATTTT.

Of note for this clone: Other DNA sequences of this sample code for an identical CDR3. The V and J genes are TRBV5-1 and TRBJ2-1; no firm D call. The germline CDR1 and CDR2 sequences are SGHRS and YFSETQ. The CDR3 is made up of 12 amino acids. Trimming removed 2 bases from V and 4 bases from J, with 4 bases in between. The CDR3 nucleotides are TGCGCCAGCAGCTTCAATTACAATGAGCAGTTCTTC. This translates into CASSFNYNEQFF.

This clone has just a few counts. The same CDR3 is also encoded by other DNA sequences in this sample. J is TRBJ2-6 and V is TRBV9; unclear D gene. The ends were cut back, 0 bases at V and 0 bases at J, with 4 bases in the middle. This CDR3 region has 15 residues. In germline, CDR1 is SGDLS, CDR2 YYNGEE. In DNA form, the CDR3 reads TGTGCCAGCAGCGTAGTGGGCTCTGGGGCCAACGTCCTGACTTTC. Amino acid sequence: CASSVVGSGANVLTF.